This T cell receptor (beta chain) was profiled in a study of cytomegalovirus exposure and HLA in healthy donors. Study-wide results and caveats: TCR association rates varied by HLA locus in a later analysis, with DRB1 highest and HLA-C lowest. In an earlier analysis, productive rearrangement rates for most beta V segments clustered near 87% or 30%. A missense DCLRE1C variant was associated with V- and J-gene trimming of TCR beta chains in a later analysis, and an independent cohort replicated the association.

The CDR3 is 15 residues long. Germline values: CDR1 LGHNA, CDR2 YSLEER. Losses at the gene ends were 3 bases for V and 4 bases for J; bases not matched to a gene: 3. Comment on this clone: Its antigen is not known.

PCR employed 60 Vbeta and 13 Jbeta primers. Sequencing was performed with immunoSEQ multiplex PCR; in TCRdb, only in-frame clones are kept and a portion is missing. The repertoire holds 150,000 to 200,000 clones, roughly four fifths seen once, with about 1.8% in the top ten. The chain recombines TRBV4-3 with TRBJ1-5, with 10 bases fitting TRBD1. The origin of this receptor is a man younger than 35 in good health and CMV-seronegative. The sample was PBMCs. The CDR3 loop is CASSQGDRGNQPQHF. CDR3 nucleotides: TGCGCCAGCAGCCAGGGGGACAGGGGTAATCAGCCCCAGCATTTT.